The 21 T cell receptor beta chains below come from one sample, sequenced in a study of shared clonotypes between healthy human individuals. Generated by immunoSEQ multiplex PCR, the TCRdb table keeps only in-frame clones and is missing some. There are some 2,100,000 clones in the sample; almost 96% occur only once, and over 0.1% lies in the top ten. Sequencing was carried out using naive CD4+ T cells sorted from blood. Subset reported: CD45RA+ positively selected. Receptors were obtained from a man aged 18 to 29 in good health.

A single count supports this clone. V is TRBV6-1 and J is TRBJ2-3; 7 bases are a match to TRBD2. J gave up 1 base and V 2 bases, and 9 bases lay outside the gene matches. The CDR3 is 17 amino acids. Germline V CDR1 and CDR2: MNHNS, SASEGT. CDR3 residues: CASSEKRGSLGTDTQYF. The CDR3 bases are TGTGCCAGCAGTGAAAAGCGGGGTAGTTTAGGCACAGATACGCAGTATTTT.

This chain uses TRBV5-6 with TRBJ2-5, with 7 positions matching TRBD2. The V segment lost 0 bases and the J segment 7 bases; nucleotides outside the gene matches: 3. The CDR3 has 13 residues. Germline V gives CDR1 SGHDT, CDR2 YYEEEE. The CDR3 loop reads CASSLEIAGTQYF. The CDR3 DNA follows: TGTGCCAGCAGCTTGGAAATAGCGGGGACCCAGTACTTC.

V and J are TRBV10-2 and TRBJ2-3, with D unresolved. Trimming removed 2 bases at V and 2 bases at J, with 20 bases between. CDR1 is WSHSY and CDR2 is SAAADI in the germline V gene. CDR3 length equals 18 residues. The CDR3 loop is CASSEIGWYTGNTDTQYF. The CDR3 DNA reads as TGCGCCAGCAGTGAGATCGGCTGGTACACGGGCAACACAGATACGCAGTATTTT.

The rearrangement uses TRBV5-4 and TRBJ1-4, with a weak D call TRBD1 (5 bases). The germline V gene has CDR1 SGHNT and CDR2 YYREEE (reference sequence). Deletions cut 7 bases from V and 3 bases from J, with 16 bases between. The CDR3 consists of 15 residues. The CDR3 DNA follows: TGTGCCAGCCACGACGTGGGGGGGGCTAATGAAAAACTGTTTTTT. Its translation is CASHDVGGANEKLFF.

The rearrangement joins TRBV7-9 to TRBJ2-3; a weak D match, TRBD2 (5 bases). The CDR3 runs to 12 residues. In germline, CDR1 is SEHNR, CDR2 FQNEAQ (reference sequence). V lost 2 bases and J lost 11, with 11 bases in between. The DNA of the CDR3 is TGTGCCAGCAGCTTATCGGAGGCCATGCAGTATTTT. Amino acid sequence: CASSLSEAMQYF.

This sequence joins TRBV4-2 and TRBJ2-7; possibly TRBD1 or TRBD2 for D (6 bases each). V was trimmed by 5 bases and J by 2 bases, leaving 19 bases between them. The CDR3 contains 16 residues. CDR1 LGHNA and CDR2 YNFKEQ come from the germline V gene. The CDR3 sequence: CASSKGGPRGTYEQYF. CDR3 DNA: TGTGCCAGCAGCAAAGGGGGGCCAAGGGGCACCTACGAGCAGTACTTC.

This sequence joins TRBV30 and TRBJ2-1, with 7 nucleotides matching TRBD2. Germline-derived CDR1 and CDR2 are GTSNPN and SVGIG (reference sequence). The CDR3 length is 14 residues. Trimming removed 2 bases from V and 0 bases from J; junction bases left unmatched: 1. CDR3 protein: CAWSWGGSYNEQFF. DNA for the CDR3: TGTGCCTGGAGTTGGGGGGGCTCCTACAATGAGCAGTTCTTC.

The chain is built from TRBV4-1 and TRBJ2-4; 11 nucleotides line up with TRBD2. CDR1 is MGHRA and CDR2 is YSYEKL in the germline V gene. The CDR3 covers 19 residues. Trimming cost V 2 bases and J 0 bases; bases outside gene matches: 9. CDR3 nucleotide sequence: TGCGCCAGCAGCCAATCGTCCGAGACTAGCGGGGTAGCCAAAAACATTCAGTACTTC. The encoded protein is CASSQSSETSGVAKNIQYF.

J is TRBJ2-7 and V is TRBV6-5; D is undetermined. V lost 3 bases and J lost 0, with 9 bases in between. Germline values: CDR1 MNHEY, CDR2 SVGAGI. The CDR3 consists of 14 residues. CDR3 bases: TGTGCCAGCAGTTATCGGCTATCCTCCTACGAGCAGTACTTC. Translating gives CASSYRLSSYEQYF.

The CDR3, as DNA: TGTGCCAGCAGCCCCAAGGAACTAGCCAAAAACATTCAGTACTTC. As protein: CASSPKELAKNIQYF. The V and J genes are TRBV5-6 and TRBJ2-4; no clear D gene. Trimming stripped 4 bases from V and 0 bases from J, with 11 bases between. Germline CDR1 SGHDT, CDR2 YYEEEE. The CDR3 totals 15 residues.

The V and J genes are TRBV7-2 and TRBJ2-1; D not resolved. Deletions cut 1 base from V and 6 bases from J, with 4 bases between. Germline CDR1 SGHTA, CDR2 FQGNSA. The CDR3 spans 12 residues. In nucleotides, the CDR3 is TGTGCCAGCAGCTTAGGGAGCAATGAGCAGTTCTTC. This translates into CASSLGSNEQFF. Filled out from reference TRBV7-2 and TRBJ2-1, the complete variable domain reads GAGVSQSPSNKVTEKGKDVELRCDPISGHTALYWYRQSLGQGLEFLIYFQGNSAPDKSGLPSDRFSAERTGGSVSTLTIQRTQQEDSAVYLCASSLGSNEQFFGPGTRLTVL.

The genes are TRBV2 and TRBJ1-1, with 10 bases that match TRBD1. From germline, CDR1 is SNHLY and CDR2 FYNNEI. The trim removed 4 bases at V and 4 bases at J, leaving 6 bases unmatched. The CDR3 runs 15 residues. The CDR3 reads CASSGQGARSTEAFF. The CDR3 nucleotides are TGTGCCAGCAGTGGACAGGGGGCGCGAAGCACTGAAGCTTTCTTT.

This chain connects TRBV7-9 to TRBJ2-7, with D possibly TRBD2 on 6 matching bases. Germline lookup yields CDR1 SEHNR and CDR2 FQNEAQ (reference sequence). The CDR3 runs to 14 residues. Trimming left V 5 bases short and J 7 bases short, with 18 bases between. DNA for the CDR3: TGTGCCAGCAGCCCCGTCGGGGGTCGGGGAGAGCAGTACTTC. Protein: CASSPVGGRGEQYF.

V and J are TRBV6-5 and TRBJ2-1; D not resolved. Trimming shortened V by 7 bases and J by 5 bases, and 12 bases separated the two germline ends. The CDR3 is made up of 13 amino acids. CDR1 is MNHEY, CDR2 SVGAGI, per germline. The CDR3, as DNA: TGTGCCAGCACAAGCTGGAAGGACAATGAGCAGTTCTTC. Protein product: CASTSWKDNEQFF.

The J gene is TRBJ2-5, the V gene TRBV2; 7 nucleotides agree with TRBD2. Trimming at V came to 8 bases and at J to 5 bases, leaving 8 bases not matched to a gene. This CDR3 is 13 amino acids long. From germline, CDR1 is SNHLY and CDR2 FYNNEI. This CDR3 is CASAREAGETQYF. The CDR3 DNA reads as TGTGCCAGCGCCCGGGAGGCCGGGGAGACCCAGTACTTC.

Remarks on this clone: This same CDR3 is encoded by further DNA sequences in the sample. The rearrangement joins TRBV4-1 to TRBJ1-5; D is uncertain. The CDR3 totals 15 residues. The germline gives CDR1 MGHRA, CDR2 YSYEKL. V was trimmed by 1 base and J by 1 base, leaving 8 bases between them. The CDR3 DNA follows: TGCGCCAGCAGCCAAGCGGGCAGAAGCAATCAGCCCCAGCATTTT. Protein: CASSQAGRSNQPQHF.

V gene TRBV6-5 combines with J gene TRBJ2-7; D may be TRBD2 (7 bases). With 8 bases removed from V and 1 base from J, the gap between germline ends came to 18 bases. The CDR3 length is 15 residues. The germline gives CDR1 MNHEY, CDR2 SVGAGI. The CDR3 protein is CASSRGGDGSYEQYF. DNA for the CDR3: TGTGCCAGCTCGAGGGGGGGGGACGGATCCTACGAGCAGTACTTC.

The gene calls are TRBV27 and TRBJ2-5; possibly TRBD1 for D (5 bases). CDR1 MNHEY and CDR2 SMNVEV come from the germline V gene (reference sequence). The CDR3 contains 14 residues. V lost 8 bases to trimming and J lost 4 bases, with 17 bases between them. The CDR3 loop is CASARPGLAETQYF. CDR3 nucleotide sequence: TGTGCCAGCGCTCGGCCAGGGTTAGCAGAGACCCAGTACTTC.

The V gene is TRBV12-5, the J gene TRBJ1-2; no reliable D call. Trimming left V 2 bases short and J 0 bases short, with 4 bases between. CDR1 and CDR2 from the germline V gene are LGHNT and FRNRAP. The CDR3 is 13 amino acids. The CDR3 loop reads CASGLWANYGYTF. DNA of the CDR3: TGTGCTAGTGGTTTGTGGGCTAACTATGGCTACACCTTC.

This chain uses TRBV5-1 with TRBJ2-7; 7 nucleotides match TRBD1. Trimming took 4 bases from V and 2 from J; bases not matched to a gene: 9. The CDR3 is 15 residues long. CDR1 is SGHRS, CDR2 YFSETQ, per germline. CDR3 sequence: CASSASGGTTYEQYF. The CDR3 DNA reads as TGCGCCAGCAGCGCATCAGGGGGTACTACCTACGAGCAGTACTTC.

The rearrangement uses TRBV6-1 and TRBJ1-1; D is possibly TRBD1 (5 bases). The germline V and J ends were trimmed by 4 bases and 4 bases, with 10 bases remaining between them. Germline-derived CDR1 and CDR2 are MNHNS and SASEGT. This CDR3 region has 13 residues. The CDR3 is CASSATDSTEAFF. In DNA, the CDR3 is TGTGCCAGCAGTGCGACAGATAGCACTGAAGCTTTCTTT.